Each of the 3 T cell receptor beta chains below was sequenced from the same sample in a study of cytomegalovirus exposure and HLA in healthy donors. PCR employed 60 Vbeta and 13 Jbeta primers. The repertoire was sequenced with immunoSEQ multiplex PCR; TCRdb's copy has only in-frame clones and lacks some. This sample has under 200,000 clones, with 80% found just once. The sample consisted of PBMCs. These receptors all stem from a man between 25 and 39 years old in good health and CMV-seronegative.

This clone was recorded a few times. This chain joins TRBV29-1 and TRBJ1-1; D call uncertain. The ends were cut back, 1 base at V and 7 bases at J, with 13 bases in the middle. CDR1 SQVTM and CDR2 ANQGSEA come from the germline V gene. CDR3 length: 13 residues. The CDR3 nucleotides read TGCAGCGTTGAAGGTGTCGGTTCTTTTGAAGCTTTCTTT. Translated, it gives CSVEGVGSFEAFF.

This chain uses TRBV11-3 with TRBJ2-3, with TRBD1 matching over 8 bases. V trimming: 4 bases; J trimming: 3 bases; junction bases outside the gene matches: 3. Germline CDR1 is SGHNT and CDR2 is YENEEA. This CDR3 region has 14 residues. Here the CDR3 reads CASSSGQGTDTQYF. The CDR3 DNA follows: TGTGCCAGCAGCTCAGGACAGGGAACAGATACGCAGTATTTT.

V gene TRBV28 combines with J gene TRBJ1-5; perhaps TRBD1 as D (5 bases). CDR1 and CDR2 from the germline V gene are MDHEN and SYDVKM. The V and J ends lost 3 bases and 0 bases respectively, with 6 bases between them. The CDR3 runs to 14 residues. The CDR3 sequence: CASSFDSSNQPQHF. CDR3 nucleotide sequence: TGTGCCAGCAGTTTCGACAGTAGCAATCAGCCCCAGCATTTT.